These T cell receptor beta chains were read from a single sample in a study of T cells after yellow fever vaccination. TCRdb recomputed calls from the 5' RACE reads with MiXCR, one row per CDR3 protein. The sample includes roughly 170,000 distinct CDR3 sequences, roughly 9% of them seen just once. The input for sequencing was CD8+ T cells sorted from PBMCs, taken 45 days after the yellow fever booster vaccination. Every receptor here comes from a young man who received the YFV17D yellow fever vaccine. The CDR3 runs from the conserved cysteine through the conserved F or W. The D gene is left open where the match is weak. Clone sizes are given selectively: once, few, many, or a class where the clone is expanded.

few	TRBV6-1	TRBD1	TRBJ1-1	CASSERTGMNTEAFF	TGTGCCAGCAGTGAAAGGACAGGCATGAACACTGAAGCTTTCTTT
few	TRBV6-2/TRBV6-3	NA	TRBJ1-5	CASSYPAGAQPQHF	TGTGCCAGCAGTTACCCCGCAGGGGCTCAGCCCCAGCATTTT
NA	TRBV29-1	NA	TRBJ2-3	CSGRGITSTDTQYF	TGCAGCGGGAGGGGGATTACTAGCACAGATACGCAGTATTTT
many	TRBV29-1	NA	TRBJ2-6	CSARISGANVLTF	TGCAGCGCCCGTATCTCTGGGGCCAACGTCCTGACTTTC
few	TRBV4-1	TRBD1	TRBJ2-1	CASRAGTGAINEQFF	TGCGCCAGCAGGGCCGGGACAGGGGCCATCAATGAGCAGTTCTTC
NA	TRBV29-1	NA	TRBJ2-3	CSVEPWGSNTQYF	TGCAGCGTTGAACCGTGGGGCTCTAATACGCAGTATTTT
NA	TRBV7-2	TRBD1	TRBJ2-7	CASSWSGTGSYEQYF	TGTGCCAGCAGCTGGTCCGGGACAGGGTCATACGAGCAGTACTTC
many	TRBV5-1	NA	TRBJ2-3	CASSEGQLSTDTQYF	TGCGCCAGCAGCGAGGGACAATTAAGCACAGATACGCAGTATTTT
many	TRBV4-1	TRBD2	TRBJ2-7	CASSQETSGGAYEQYF	TGCGCCAGCAGCCAGGAGACTAGCGGGGGGGCGTACGAGCAGTACTTC
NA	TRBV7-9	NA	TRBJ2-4	CASSSQGRVDIQYF	TGTGCCAGCAGCTCTCAGGGGCGCGTGGACATTCAGTACTTC
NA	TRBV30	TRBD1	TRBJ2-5	CAWAGQGMQETQYF	TGTGCCTGGGCCGGACAGGGGATGCAAGAGACCCAGTACTTC
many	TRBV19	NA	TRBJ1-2	CASSIPGEDGYTF	TGTGCCAGTAGTATACCCGGGGAGGATGGCTACACCTTC
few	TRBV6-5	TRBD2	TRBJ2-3	CASSYLSGGASDTQYF	TGTGCCAGCAGTTACTTGAGCGGGGGGGCATCAGATACGCAGTATTTT
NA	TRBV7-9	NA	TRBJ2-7	CASSSPGQAAYEQYF	TGTGCCAGCAGCTCGCCTGGACAAGCGGCCTACGAGCAGTACTTC
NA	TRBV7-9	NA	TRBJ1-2	CASSLGLPSNYGYTF	TGTGCCAGCAGCTTAGGTCTACCGAGTAACTATGGCTACACCTTC
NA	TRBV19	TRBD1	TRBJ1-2	CASSLTGNGYTF	TGTGCCAGTAGTCTGACAGGGAATGGCTACACCTTC
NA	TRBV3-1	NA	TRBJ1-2	CASSHLGSGTGLFWDNYGYTF	TGTGCCAGCAGCCACCTGGGAAGCGGAACAGGGCTCTTTTGGGATAACTATGGCTACACCTTC
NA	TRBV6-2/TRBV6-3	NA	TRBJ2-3	CASSYLPFQAGSTDTQYF	TGTGCCAGCAGTTACTTGCCCTTCCAGGCAGGGAGCACAGATACGCAGTATTTT
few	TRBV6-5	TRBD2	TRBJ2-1	CASSYYGGTTPVNEQFF	TGTGCCAGCAGTTACTACGGCGGGACTACACCAGTGAACGAGCAGTTCTTC
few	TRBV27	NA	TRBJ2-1	CASSLTANSYNEQFF	TGTGCCAGCAGTCTGACAGCGAACTCCTACAATGAGCAGTTCTTC
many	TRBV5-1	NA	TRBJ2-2	CASSDYRANGELFF	TGCGCCAGCAGCGATTACAGGGCTAACGGGGAGCTGTTTTTT
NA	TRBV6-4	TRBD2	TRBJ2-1	CASSEGLAGDDEQFF	TGTGCCAGCAGTGAGGGACTAGCGGGGGACGATGAGCAGTTCTTC
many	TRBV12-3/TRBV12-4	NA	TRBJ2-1	CASSSHRDEQFF	TGTGCCAGCAGTTCCCACCGGGATGAGCAGTTCTTC
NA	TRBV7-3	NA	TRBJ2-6	CASSLVGGTTGANVLTF	TGTGCCAGCAGCTTAGTGGGGGGTACTACTGGGGCCAACGTCCTGACTTTC
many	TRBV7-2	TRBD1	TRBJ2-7	CASSLARDSPSYEQYF	TGTGCCAGCAGCTTAGCCCGGGACAGTCCGTCCTACGAGCAGTACTTC
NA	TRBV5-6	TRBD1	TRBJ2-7	CASSEAGTGSYEQYF	TGTGCCAGCAGCGAGGCCGGGACAGGGTCCTACGAGCAGTACTTC
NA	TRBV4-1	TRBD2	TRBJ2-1	CASSQASGVFDEQFF	TGCGCCAGCAGCCAAGCTAGCGGGGTTTTCGATGAGCAGTTCTTC
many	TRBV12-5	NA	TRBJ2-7	CASGLYNSYEQYF	TGTGCTAGTGGTTTGTACAACTCCTACGAGCAGTACTTC
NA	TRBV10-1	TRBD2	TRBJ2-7	CASSEQGLADYEQYF	TGCGCCAGCAGTGAACAGGGACTAGCGGACTACGAGCAGTACTTC
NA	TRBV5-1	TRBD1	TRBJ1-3	CASSLTGAPQETSGNTIYF	TGCGCCAGCAGCTTAACAGGGGCCCCTCAGGAAACCTCTGGAAACACCATATATTTT
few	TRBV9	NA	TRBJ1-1	CASSEGGGYVTEAFF	TGTGCCAGCAGCGAGGGGGGGGGCTACGTCACTGAAGCTTTCTTT
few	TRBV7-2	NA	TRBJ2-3	CASRLSPADTQYF	TGTGCCAGCAGATTATCCCCGGCAGATACGCAGTATTTT
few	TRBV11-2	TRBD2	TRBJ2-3	CASSSTSGSTDTQYF	TGTGCCAGCAGCTCAACTAGCGGCAGCACAGATACGCAGTATTTT
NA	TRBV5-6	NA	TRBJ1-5	CASSPDPKTDVKREHF	TGTGCCAGCAGCCCTGATCCGAAGACGGACGTCAAGAGGGAGCATTTT
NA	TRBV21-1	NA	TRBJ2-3	CASSKAGTSGEKPSTSTDTQYF	TGTGCCAGCAGCAAGGCAGGGACTAGCGGGGAGAAACCATCTACTAGCACAGATACGCAGTATTTT
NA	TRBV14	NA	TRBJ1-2	CASSARTVTVYGYTF	TGTGCCAGCAGCGCGAGGACGGTAACCGTCTATGGCTACACCTTC
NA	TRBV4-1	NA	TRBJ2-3	CASSQEDSLFSDTQYF	TGCGCCAGCAGCCAGGAGGACAGTTTATTCTCGGATACGCAGTATTTT
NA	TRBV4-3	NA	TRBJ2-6	CASSQEGVSGANVLTF	TGCGCCAGCAGCCAAGAGGGGGTGTCTGGGGCCAACGTCCTGACTTTC
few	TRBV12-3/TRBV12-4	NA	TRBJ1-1	CASSLGGGGNTEAFF	TGTGCCAGCAGTTTAGGGGGAGGGGGGAACACTGAAGCTTTCTTT
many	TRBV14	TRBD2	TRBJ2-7	CASSQISGGPTGEQYF	TGTGCCAGCAGCCAAATTAGCGGGGGCCCGACGGGCGAGCAGTACTTC
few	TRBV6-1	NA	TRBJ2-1	CASSPYPYNEQFF	TGTGCCAGCAGCCCATACCCCTACAATGAGCAGTTCTTC
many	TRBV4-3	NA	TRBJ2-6	CASSQPEGSGANVLTF	TGCGCCAGCAGCCAACCCGAGGGCTCTGGGGCCAACGTCCTGACTTTC
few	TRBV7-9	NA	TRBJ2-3	CASTRASPSTDTQYF	TGTGCCAGCACCAGGGCTTCCCCAAGCACAGATACGCAGTATTTT
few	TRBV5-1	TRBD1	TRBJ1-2	CASAIARGLKDGYTF	TGCGCCAGCGCCATCGCCAGGGGGCTCAAGGATGGCTACACCTTC
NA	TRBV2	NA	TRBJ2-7	CASNHPSYEQYF	TGTGCCAGCAACCACCCCTCCTACGAGCAGTACTTC
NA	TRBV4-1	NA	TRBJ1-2	CASSLRNWGESYGYTF	TGCGCCAGCAGCCTCAGAAACTGGGGAGAGAGCTATGGCTACACCTTC
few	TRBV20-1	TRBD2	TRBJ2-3	CSASNGGVTDTQYF	TGCAGTGCTAGCAACGGGGGGGTCACAGATACGCAGTATTTT
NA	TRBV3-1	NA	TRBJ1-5	CASSQDRPGWDQPQHF	TGTGCCAGCAGCCAAGATCGGCCAGGGTGGGACCAGCCCCAGCATTTT
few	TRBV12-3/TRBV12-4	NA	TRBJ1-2	CASSIGTYGYTF	TGTGCCAGCAGCATCGGGACCTATGGCTACACCTTC
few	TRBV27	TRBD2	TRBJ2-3	CASRGGLVSDTQYF	TGTGCCAGCAGGGGGGGACTAGTTTCAGATACGCAGTATTTT
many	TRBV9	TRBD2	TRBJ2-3	CASSREADTQYF	TGTGCCAGCAGCCGGGAGGCAGATACGCAGTATTTT
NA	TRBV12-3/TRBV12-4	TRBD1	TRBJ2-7	CASIWAGGSEQYF	TGTGCCAGCATATGGGCAGGGGGAAGCGAGCAGTACTTC
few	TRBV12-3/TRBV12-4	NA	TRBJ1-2	CASRGVAWGYTF	TGTGCCAGCAGGGGGGTAGCCTGGGGCTACACCTTC